The clone carrying this T cell receptor beta chain was seen ten or more times. The data originate from a study of T cells in Graves' hyperthyroidism and ophthalmopathy. The germline V gene has CDR1 DFQATT and CDR2 SNEGSKA (reference sequence). V shed 3 bases and J shed 3 bases, with 8 bases lying between them. The CDR3 has 12 residues. TCR beta CDR3 sequences were amplified from RNA transcripts. TCR CDR3 underwent first-round RT-PCR with the HTBI primer set. TCRdb passed the multiplex PCR reads through MiXCR, listing each CDR3 protein once. Found here are about 300,000 distinct CDR3 sequences, 15% to 20% of them singletons; the top ten hold about 40%.

Specimen: blood. The rearrangement links TRBV20-1 to TRBJ1-2, with D perhaps TRBD1 (5 bases). This clonotype was obtained from a middle-aged man with Graves' ophthalmopathy. The CDR3 sequence: CSASVGDYGYTF. CDR3 nucleotides: TGCAGTGCTAGCGTGGGGGACTATGGCTACACCTTC.